The clone carrying this TCR beta chain appeared a single time. The antigen is unknown. MiXCR was run by TCRdb on the 5' RACE reads, yielding one entry per CDR3 protein. The data show around 470,000 distinct CDR3 sequences, 13% to 15% seen once. The sample originates from a study of identical twins. Study results and limitations: Twin-shared out-of-frame alpha sequences showed excess low generation probability.

The germline V gene encodes CDR1 SGHAT and CDR2 FQNNGV. The CDR3 consists of 15 residues. V was clipped by 1 base and J by 0 bases, with 9 bases between them. These data also featured in a second study, about yellow fever vaccine responses in identical twins. That report notes: Reportedly, the response of twins' T cells to the vaccine seemed partly convergent, partly personalized.

Sequencing was done on a sample of CD4+ T cells sorted from blood. This clonotype was sampled from a woman aged 18-35 years in good health. V gene TRBV11-2 combines with J gene TRBJ1-1, with D uncertain. The CDR3 DNA is TGTGCCAGCAGCTTAGCCCCAGCCCTGAACACTGAAGCTTTCTTT. This encodes CASSLAPALNTEAFF.